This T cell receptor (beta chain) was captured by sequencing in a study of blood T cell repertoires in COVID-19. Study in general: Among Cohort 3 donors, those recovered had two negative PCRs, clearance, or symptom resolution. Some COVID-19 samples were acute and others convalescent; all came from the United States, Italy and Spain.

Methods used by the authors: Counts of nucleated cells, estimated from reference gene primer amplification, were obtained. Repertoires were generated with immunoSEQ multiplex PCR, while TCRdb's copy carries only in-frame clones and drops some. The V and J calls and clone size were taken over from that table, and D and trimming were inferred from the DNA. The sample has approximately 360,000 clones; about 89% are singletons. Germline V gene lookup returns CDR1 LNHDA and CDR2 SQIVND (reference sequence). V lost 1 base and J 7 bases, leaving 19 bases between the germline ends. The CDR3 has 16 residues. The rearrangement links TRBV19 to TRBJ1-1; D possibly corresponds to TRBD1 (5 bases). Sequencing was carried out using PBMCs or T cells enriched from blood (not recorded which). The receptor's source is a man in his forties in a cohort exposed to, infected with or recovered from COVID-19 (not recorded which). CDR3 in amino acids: CASSIVRVGASVEAFF. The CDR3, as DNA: TGTGCCAGTAGTATAGTGCGCGTTGGGGCGTCGGTTGAAGCTTTCTTT.